This T cell receptor beta chain appears in the sequencing data of a study of blood T cell repertoires in COVID-19. Study-wide background: Both acute and convalescent COVID-19 samples were obtained from the United States, Italy and Spain. The analysed material was cDNA or gDNA that came from T cells, B-cell-depleted T cells, or PBMCs.

In the source study's methods: Cell counts per sample came from amplifying reference gene primers. TCRdb's copy holds only in-frame clones and misses some; the assay was immunoSEQ multiplex PCR. That table furnishes V, J and clone size, whereas the DNA furnished D and trimming. The sample has 70,000 to 100,000 clones; 70% to 90% are singletons. V lost 9 bases, J lost 4 bases, and 12 bases lay in between. Germline V gene data show CDR1 as ENHRY and CDR2 as SYGVKD. CDR3 length equals 13 residues. The sequencing sample was made of peripheral blood. V gene TRBV10-3 combines with J gene TRBJ2-2, with a possible D match to TRBD2 (6 bases). This TCR derives from a man at least 80 years old with active or convalescent COVID-19. The CDR3: CAIGGTTTGELFF. The DNA for the CDR3 is TGTGCCATTGGGGGGACGACCACCGGGGAGCTGTTTTTT.